These T cell receptor beta chains were read from a single sample in a study of CD8+ T cells in alopecia areata. Clones were sequenced by immunoSEQ multiplex PCR, and TCRdb holds only the in-frame ones, with some missing. The profile covers 150,000 to 200,000 clones, with around 59% appearing a single time and 14% taken by the ten largest. The sequenced sample was CD4+ T cells sorted from blood, obtained at week 24, from a patient treated with tofacitinib. These receptors were taken from a human donor with alopecia areata. The CDR3 runs from the conserved cysteine through the conserved F or W. The order of the fields is V gene, J gene, D gene, clone size, CDR3 DNA, CDR3 protein. D genes are given only for firm matches. Clone size is given for some rows only: seen once, a few or many times, or a class if the clone is expanded.

TRBV25-1	TRBJ1-4	.	.	TGTGCCAGCAGTGAATTCCACGGGAATCAGGAAAAACTGTTTTTT	CASSEFHGNQEKLFF
TRBV5-6	TRBJ2-7	TRBD1	.	TGTGCCAGCAGCCAGGTGTACAGGGGCGAGCAGTACTTC	CASSQVYRGEQYF
TRBV5-1	TRBJ2-5	.	.	TGCGCCAGCAGCTCGAATTCGGGGGAGACCCAGTACTTC	CASSSNSGETQYF
TRBV29-1	TRBJ2-3	.	.	TGCAGCGTTGCGGGCACAGATACGCAGTATTTT	CSVAGTDTQYF
TRBV18	TRBJ2-5	TRBD1	few	TGTGCCAGCTCACAAAGGACAGGGAAGAAAGAGACCCAGTACTTC	CASSQRTGKKETQYF
TRBV4-2	TRBJ2-5	.	.	TGTGCCAGCACCGACGGGAGAGCGTCTGGGGGGACCCAGTACTTC	CASTDGRASGGTQYF
TRBV5-5	TRBJ1-2	TRBD1	few	TGTGCCAGCAGCCGACAGGGAGACTATGGCTACACCTTC	CASSRQGDYGYTF
TRBV5-4	TRBJ2-2	.	.	TGTGCCAGCAAACAAGACAGGACTAACACCGGGGAGCTGTTTTTT	CASKQDRTNTGELFF
TRBV23-1	TRBJ2-5	.	.	TGCGCCAGCAGTCATGCGAAGGAGGAGACCCAGTACTTC	CASSHAKEETQYF
TRBV15	TRBJ2-3	.	.	TGTGCCACCAAAACAGGGAGGGCCCGCACAGATACGCAGTATTTT	CATKTGRARTDTQYF
TRBV7-9	TRBJ1-4	TRBD1	.	TGTGCCAGCAGCCCTCACACCGGGACAGGGAGAGAAAAACTGTTTTTT	CASSPHTGTGREKLFF
TRBV7-9	TRBJ2-2	.	.	TGTGCCAGCAGCTTAGCCGCCGGGGGAACCGGGGAGCTGTTTTTT	CASSLAAGGTGELFF
TRBV29-1	TRBJ2-5	.	.	TGCAGCGTTGCCGGAAATCCGGAGACCCAGTACTTC	CSVAGNPETQYF
TRBV27	TRBJ1-4	TRBD1	once	TGTGCCAGCAGTTTATCGCCAGGGGGGTTCAGGGAAAAACTGTTTTTT	CASSLSPGGFREKLFF
TRBV29-1	TRBJ2-3	TRBD2	few	TGCAGCGTTAGCGGGGGAAGCACAGATACGCAGTATTTT	CSVSGGSTDTQYF
TRBV2	TRBJ2-6	.	few	TGTGCCAACGGGGTGACGAGCTCTGGGGCCAACGTCCTGACTTTC	CANGVTSSGANVLTF
TRBV11-2	TRBJ1-2	TRBD1	.	TGTGCCAGCAGTCAGGACAGGGTTTATGGCTACACCTTC	CASSQDRVYGYTF
TRBV5-1	TRBJ2-6	.	.	TGCGCCAGCAGTTATCATTCTGAGGTATCTGGGGCCAACGTCCTGACTTTC	CASSYHSEVSGANVLTF
TRBV7-2	TRBJ2-2	TRBD1	.	TGTGCCAGCAGCTCGGACAGGGGGGACACCGGGGAGCTGTTTTTT	CASSSDRGDTGELFF
TRBV6-5	TRBJ2-4	.	.	TGTGCCAGCAGGAGGGGGGGGACTCAGTACTTC	CASRRGGTQYF
TRBV7-2	TRBJ1-6	TRBD1	.	TGTGCCAGCAGCGACAGACAGGGTAGTGCTTCACCCCTCCACTTT	CASSDRQGSASPLHF
TRBV2	TRBJ2-2	.	.	TGTGCCAGCAAACGGGAAGGGGACACCGGGGAGCTGTTTTTT	CASKREGDTGELFF
TRBV29-1	TRBJ2-3	TRBD1	.	TGCAGCGGGGACAGGGCGTCAGATACGCAGTATTTT	CSGDRASDTQYF
TRBV6-5	TRBJ2-1	.	few	TGTGCCAGCAGTTCCGTGCTGGAGCAGTTCTTC	CASSSVLEQFF
TRBV9	TRBJ1-2	.	.	TGTGCCAGCCGGGGTTCTGGGGATGGCTACACCTTC	CASRGSGDGYTF
TRBV29-1	TRBJ2-2	.	.	TGCAGCGTTGGGCGGGGCCTCAGCACCGGGGAGCTGTTTTTT	CSVGRGLSTGELFF
TRBV18	TRBJ1-6	.	.	TGTGCCAGCTCACCTGGGGGGCGCGATTCACCCCTCCACTTT	CASSPGGRDSPLHF
TRBV6-5	TRBJ1-5	.	few	TGTGCCAGCAGTTCCCGATCGGGACCGTCGGCGCCCCAGCATTTT	CASSSRSGPSAPQHF
TRBV13	TRBJ2-2	TRBD2	few	TGTGCCAGCATCCGATCAAGCGGGGGGGCCAGCACCGGGGAGCTGTTTTTT	CASIRSSGGASTGELFF
TRBV6-5	TRBJ2-2	.	once	TGTGCCAGCCGTCAGGGCAACACCGGGGAGCTGTTTTTT	CASRQGNTGELFF
TRBV29-1	TRBJ1-2	.	.	TGCAGCGCCCGGGACGGGTCGGACTATGGCTACACCTTC	CSARDGSDYGYTF
TRBV27	TRBJ2-6	.	.	TGTGCCAGCAGTTTAATTGGGAGAGGGGCCAACGTCCTGACTTTC	CASSLIGRGANVLTF
TRBV18	TRBJ1-6	.	.	TGTGCCAGCTCACCACAACCCAATTCACCCCTCCACTTT	CASSPQPNSPLHF
TRBV4-1	TRBJ1-5	TRBD1	.	TGCGCCAGCAGCCAGGGAGCGGGCAGGGGGGGCCAGCCCCAGCATTTT	CASSQGAGRGGQPQHF
TRBV18	TRBJ2-7	TRBD1	.	TGTGCCAGCTCACCTGGGACAGCACCAGTCCACGAGCAGTACTTC	CASSPGTAPVHEQYF
TRBV11-2	TRBJ1-1	.	.	TGTGCCAGCAGCTCCTCTTGGGTCTCAGCTTCTGAAGCTTTCTTT	CASSSSWVSASEAFF
TRBV29-1	TRBJ2-2	.	.	TGCAGCGTTGAGGGCTCCGGGGAGCTGTTTTTT	CSVEGSGELFF
TRBV6-5	TRBJ1-2	TRBD1	few	TGTGCCAGCAGTCCTCTGAGGACAGGAGGTGGCTACACCTTC	CASSPLRTGGGYTF
TRBV6-5	TRBJ2-7	.	.	TGTGCCAGCAGTTACTCACGGCGGCAGGCTCTCTACGAGCAGTACTTC	CASSYSRRQALYEQYF
TRBV29-1	TRBJ2-2	TRBD2	few	TGCAGCGTTCATGGCATGGGACTAGCGAACACCGGGGAGCTGTTTTTT	CSVHGMGLANTGELFF
TRBV6-5	TRBJ2-7	.	.	TGTGCCAGCAGTTATGGACTACGCTCTCGGTACGAGCAGTACTTC	CASSYGLRSRYEQYF
TRBV29-1	TRBJ2-2	.	few	TGCAGCGTTGATGGGGCTCGGACCGGGGAGCTGTTTTTT	CSVDGARTGELFF
TRBV2	TRBJ1-5	.	few	TGTGCCAGCAGTGAAAATGGGCAGCCCCAGCATTTT	CASSENGQPQHF
TRBV7-2	TRBJ2-5	TRBD2	.	TGTGCCAGCAGCTTATGGAGCGGGGGGGCCGGTGAGACCCAGTACTTC	CASSLWSGGAGETQYF